The T cell receptor beta chain under discussion was sequenced for a study of OX40 agonist ivuxolimab in advanced cancers. For the study at large: Ivuxolimab, which patients received intravenously every 2 weeks, was dosed at 0.01 to 10 mg/kg. Study findings and constraints: Expanded peripheral T cells had an undetermined antigen specificity. Some nonresponders additionally presented with little normalized T-cell clonal expansion.

As concerns this clone: As yet, its antigen is unknown.

CDR3 length: 15 residues. Germline lookup yields CDR1 SGHTA and CDR2 FQGNSA. With V trimmed by 5 bases and J by 0 bases, 5 bases remained unmatched. Sequenced by immunoSEQ multiplex PCR; TCRdb stores in-frame clones only, minus some. The sample has roughly 10,000 clones, about 90% seen once. The chain uses TRBV7-2 and TRBJ2-7, with 9 bases matching TRBD1. This receptor was obtained from an adult with an advanced solid tumor such as melanoma, head and neck, liver or kidney cancer. The sequences come from CD4+ or CD8+ T cells sorted from blood, collected in a trial of the OX40 agonist ivuxolimab. Here the CDR3 reads CASSHGQGRSYEQYF. DNA of the CDR3: TGTGCCAGCAGCCATGGACAGGGGCGCTCCTACGAGCAGTACTTC.